One and the same sample provided the 27 T cell receptor beta chains below, sequenced in a study of blood T cells in healthy people across ages. The second PCR ran roughly 7 to 12 cycles with a sample-barcoded 5' primer and J-beta primers. TCRdb re-derived calls from the 5' RACE reads in MiXCR, one entry per CDR3 protein. The sample lists around 1,000,000 distinct CDR3 sequences; about 25% were seen once. These data were also reused for a study on T cells of mothers and their children.

The sequencing input was blood. These receptors were obtained from a girl aged 2-10 years in good health.

This chain joins TRBV11-3 and TRBJ2-3; a weak D match, TRBD1 (6 bases). The CDR3 is made up of 16 amino acids. CDR1 and CDR2 (germline): SGHNT, YENEEA. The ends were cut back, 5 bases at V and 0 bases at J, with 15 bases in the middle. CDR3 sequence (DNA): TGTGCCAGCAGCAATCGACAGGAGTCTAGCACAGATACGCAGTATTTT. Amino acids: CASSNRQESSTDTQYF. Full variable domain (missing parts from reference TRBV11-3 and TRBJ2-3): EAGVVQSPRYKIIEKKQPVAFWCNPISGHNTLYWYLQNLGQGPELLIRYENEEAVDDSQLPKDRFSAERLKGVDSTLKIQPAELGDSAVYLCASSNRQESSTDTQYFGPGTRLTVL.

This clonotype was counted between two and nine times. The rearrangement joins TRBV6-2 or TRBV6-3 to TRBJ2-1, with D perhaps assigned TRBD1 or TRBD2 (5 bases each). The J call may be wrong; the DNA end is better matched by TRBJ2-7. Germline V lookup: CDR1 MNHEY, CDR2 SVGEGT. There are 14 residues in the CDR3. The DNA for the CDR3 is TGTGCCAGCAGCGAGGGCGACAGCGCCGGCGAGCAGTACTTC. This encodes CASSEGDSAGEQYF.

The chain carries TRBV7-9 and TRBJ1-4, with a tentative D call TRBD1 (5 bases). V was pared by 5 bases and J by 8 bases, with 12 bases between. Per the germline V gene, CDR1 is SEHNR and CDR2 is FQNEAQ (reference sequence). This CDR3 has 13 amino acids. As DNA, the CDR3 is TGTGCCAGCAGCCCCGGGGCAGGGGAAAAACTGTTTTTT. As protein: CASSPGAGEKLFF.

The chain uses TRBV12-3 or TRBV12-4 and TRBJ1-1; 10 positions agree with TRBD1. J lost 5 bases, V lost 5 bases, and 8 bases had no gene match. This CDR3 has 15 residues. CDR3 DNA: TGTGCCAGCAGTCCCTCGACAGGGGGCGGAACTGAAGCTTTCTTT. This encodes CASSPSTGGGTEAFF.

This clonotype was seen many times. This chain uses TRBV5-5 with TRBJ2-2, with TRBD1 matching 8 bases. Germline loops: CDR1 SGHKS, CDR2 YYEKEE (reference sequence). This CDR3 has 19 amino acids. Losses at the gene ends were 4 bases for V and 2 bases for J; bases not matched to a gene: 16. The CDR3 bases are TGTGCCAGCAGCATACCCTTCGACAGGGGACGTCATAACACCGGGGAGCTGTTTTTT. Translated: CASSIPFDRGRHNTGELFF.

This clonotype has just a few counts. The chain has TRBV7-2 and TRBJ2-7, with D perhaps TRBD1 or TRBD2 (5 bases each). Trimming removed 3 bases at V and 0 bases at J, with 15 bases between. The germline V gene has CDR1 SGHTA and CDR2 FQGNSA. The CDR3 extends over 16 amino acids. CDR3 amino acids: CASSLMGTSSSYEQYF. The CDR3 bases are TGTGCCAGCAGCTTGATGGGGACCTCAAGCTCCTACGAGCAGTACTTC.

This clonotype appeared a few times. This chain connects TRBV6-1 to TRBJ1-1; 10 bases are shared with TRBD1. CDR3 size: 16 residues. Losses at the gene ends were 5 bases for V and 1 base for J; bases not matched to a gene: 7. Germline lookup yields CDR1 MNHNS and CDR2 SASEGT. The CDR3 spells CASSPPGQGSNTEAFF. The CDR3 DNA reads TGTGCCAGCAGTCCCCCGGGACAGGGGTCGAACACTGAAGCTTTCTTT.

The chain links TRBV4-1 to TRBJ2-1, with 7 nucleotides matching TRBD1. Unmatched junction bases numbered 7, after V lost 5 bases and J lost 3 bases. The CDR3 has 15 amino acids. CDR1 MGHRA and CDR2 YSYEKL come from the germline V gene. CDR3 DNA: TGCGCCAGCAGCTCCGAGGGGGCAGTCTACAATGAGCAGTTCTTC. It translates to CASSSEGAVYNEQFF.

The chain combines TRBV29-1 with TRBJ1-2, with D hard to call. Per the germline V gene, CDR1 is SQVTM and CDR2 is ANQGSEA. The germline V and J ends were trimmed by 3 bases and 8 bases, with 16 bases remaining between them. The CDR3 runs to 13 residues. CDR3: CSVDEGTYSGYTF. In nucleotides, the CDR3 is TGCAGCGTTGACGAGGGAACCTATTCGGGCTACACCTTC.

The V call is TRBV24-1, the J call TRBJ2-3, with 7 bases matching TRBD1. CDR3 length: 15 amino acids. CDR1 is KGHDR, CDR2 SFDVKD, per germline. V dropped 10 bases and J dropped 1; count of bases not matched to a gene: 10. The CDR3 spells CATAIGTVGTDTQYF. The DNA of the CDR3 is TGTGCCACTGCTATCGGGACAGTCGGCACAGATACGCAGTATTTT.

The chain recombines TRBV12-3 or TRBV12-4 with TRBJ2-1, with TRBD2 as a possible D gene (5 bases). CDR3 length equals 14 residues. The V gene lost 3 bases and the J gene lost 9 bases, with 15 bases spanning the gap. Here the CDR3 DNA reads TGTGCCAGCAGTTTCCGGCGGGTGGCGGGTGAGCAGTTCTTC. It is translated as CASSFRRVAGEQFF.

The chain couples TRBV6-5 to TRBJ2-4; 9 nucleotides match TRBD1. The CDR3 contains 15 residues. Germline V gives CDR1 MNHEY, CDR2 SVGAGI. V shed 5 bases, J shed 7 bases, and the junction held 9 bases outside the gene matches. CDR3 loop: CASSRTRTGENIQYF. The DNA of the CDR3 is TGTGCCAGCAGTCGAACCCGGACAGGGGAGAACATTCAGTACTTC.

There are a few counts of this clonotype. The chain couples TRBV20-1 to TRBJ2-4; 7 bases match TRBD1. The CDR3 length is 13 residues. Germline V CDR1 and CDR2: DFQATT, SNEGSKA (reference sequence). CDR3 in DNA: TGCGGGGGCCTGGACAGGTTGAAAAACATTCAGTACTTC. Protein: CGGLDRLKNIQYF.

In its sample, this clonotype was seen a few times. The junction and the germline gene differ at one end; a read error may be behind it. The CDR3 sequence: CASSFQRRETQYF. The CDR3 nucleotides are TGTGCTAGCAGCTTTCAGAGGAGGGAGACCCAGTACTTC. J is TRBJ2-5 and V is TRBV7-7; possible D gene TRBD2, 5 bases. The germline V gene encodes CDR1 SSHAT and CDR2 FNYEAQ (reference sequence). The CDR3 is 13 amino acids.

The chain couples TRBV6-2 or TRBV6-3 to TRBJ2-5; possible D gene TRBD2, 6 bases. CDR1 MNHEY and CDR2 SVGEGT come from the germline V gene. The V gene lost 8 bases and the J gene lost 7 bases, with 23 bases spanning the gap. The CDR3 length is 15 residues. In nucleotides, the CDR3 is TGTGCCAGCGCCTCGGGGGTCCCGGCGAGGGGGACCCAGTACTTC. Its translation is CASASGVPARGTQYF.

The J gene is TRBJ1-2, the V gene TRBV19; D not resolved. CDR1 and CDR2 (germline): LNHDA, SQIVND (reference sequence). Trimming shortened V by 5 bases and J by 4 bases, and 14 bases separated the two germline ends. The CDR3 spans 14 residues. The CDR3 loop is CASSPNAEIYGYTF. The CDR3 nucleotides are TGTGCCAGTAGTCCCAACGCCGAGATCTATGGCTACACCTTC. Drawing the rest from reference TRBV19 and TRBJ1-2, the complete variable domain is DGGITQSPKYLFRKEGQNVTLSCEQNLNHDAMYWYRQDPGQGLRLIYYSQIVNDFQKGDIAEGYSVSREKKESFPLTVTSAQKNPTAFYLCASSPNAEIYGYTFGSGTRLTVV.

Remarks on this clonotype: A junction end diverges from the germline sequence, so it may reflect a read error. This chain connects TRBV12-3 or TRBV12-4 to TRBJ2-5, with TRBD2 as a possible D gene (6 bases). The CDR3 is made up of 11 amino acids. The CDR3 DNA reads TGTGCCGGCAGTTTAGCGGATGAGCAGTACTTC. This gives the protein CAGSLADEQYF.

The V and J genes are TRBV2 and TRBJ2-5; a weak D match, TRBD2 (6 bases). Germline V gives CDR1 SNHLY, CDR2 FYNNEI. V was shortened by 6 bases and J by 2 bases, with 13 bases between the two germline ends. CDR3 length: 14 residues. The CDR3 loop is CASRLAGFQETQYF. CDR3 sequence (DNA): TGTGCCAGCAGACTAGCCGGATTTCAAGAGACCCAGTACTTC.

The CDR3 region has the DNA TGTGCCAGCAGCTTAGTATCGCCAACCGGGGAGCTGTTTTTT. Protein sequence: CASSLVSPTGELFF. The chain links TRBV7-9 to TRBJ2-2; no reliable D call. The CDR3 totals 14 residues. CDR1 and CDR2 (germline): SEHNR, FQNEAQ (reference sequence). Trimming shortened V by 1 base and J by 5 bases, and 8 bases separated the two germline ends.

The rearrangement joins TRBV7-9 to TRBJ2-1, with a weak D call TRBD1 (6 bases). V lost 1 base and J 5 bases, leaving 21 bases between the germline ends. CDR1 is SEHNR and CDR2 is FQNEAQ in the germline V gene (reference sequence). The CDR3 has 18 amino acids. Written as DNA, the CDR3 is TGTGCCAGCAGCTTAGAAGCCAGGACAGTTCGATCCCACAATGAGCAGTTCTTC. It specifies CASSLEARTVRSHNEQFF.

This clonotype was counted once. The chain carries TRBV10-3 and TRBJ2-4; D ambiguous. The ends were cut back, 0 bases at V and 1 base at J, with 10 bases in the middle. CDR3 size: 16 residues. Per the germline V gene, CDR1 is ENHRY and CDR2 is SYGVKD. The CDR3 coding sequence is TGTGCCATCAGTGAGTCAAAAGGGCTGGCCAAAAACATTCAGTACTTC. Amino acid sequence: CAISESKGLAKNIQYF.

V usage is TRBV6-2 or TRBV6-3 and J usage is TRBJ2-5, with TRBD2 matching 12 bases. CDR3 length: 17 amino acids. With V trimmed by 2 bases and J by 2 bases, 6 bases remained unmatched. In germline, CDR1 is MNHEY, CDR2 SVGEGT. Here the CDR3 DNA reads TGTGCCAGCAGTTACACGTACGGACTAGCGGGGCAAGAGACCCAGTACTTC. It is translated as CASSYTYGLAGQETQYF.

The genes are TRBV7-2 and TRBJ2-5; D is possibly TRBD2 (6 bases). Trimming stripped 5 bases from V and 2 bases from J, with 12 bases between. Germline V lookup: CDR1 SGHTA, CDR2 FQGNSA. This CDR3 spans 14 amino acids. The DNA of the CDR3 is TGTGCCAGCAGCCGCCGCAGCGGGCAAGAGACCCAGTACTTC. Translation gives CASSRRSGQETQYF.

This clonotype has just a few counts. V and J are TRBV25-1 and TRBJ1-3; D possibly corresponds to TRBD1 (6 bases). V was clipped by 2 bases and J by 2 bases, with 7 bases between them. The CDR3 loop spans 14 amino acids. Looked up from germline, CDR1 is MGHDK and CDR2 is SYGVNS. In DNA form, the CDR3 reads TGTGCCAGCAGTGAACCAGGGGCTGGAAACACCATATATTTT. This encodes CASSEPGAGNTIYF.

This chain links TRBV4-3 with TRBJ1-4, with D unresolved. CDR1 and CDR2 (germline): LGHNA, YSLEER. With 4 bases removed from V and 8 bases from J, the gap between germline ends came to 17 bases. The CDR3 sequence is 15 residues long. CDR3 nucleotides: TGCGCCAGCAGCCCCGGCTCCGGGCTTCTCGAAAAACTGTTTTTT. Its translation: CASSPGSGLLEKLFF.

The table lists this clonotype with a few counts. This chain connects TRBV11-2 to TRBJ1-5; the D is unclear. CDR3 length: 15 residues. The V gene's germline CDR1 is SGHAT and CDR2 FQNNGV. With 0 bases removed from V and 9 bases from J, the gap between germline ends came to 15 bases. CDR3: CASSLDHSGGRPQHF. For the CDR3, the DNA is TGTGCCAGCAGCTTAGATCACTCGGGAGGTCGGCCCCAGCATTTT.

In its sample, this clonotype was seen a few times. The CDR3 protein is CSAMGRDGLNEQFF. The CDR3 nucleotides are TGCAGTGCCATGGGCAGGGACGGACTCAATGAGCAGTTCTTC. The V call is TRBV20-1, the J call TRBJ2-1; D might be TRBD1 or TRBD2, each matching 5 bases. Germline lookup yields CDR1 DFQATT and CDR2 SNEGSKA (reference sequence). V shed 6 bases and J shed 6 bases, with 18 bases lying between them. This CDR3 has 14 amino acids.